This record concerns one T cell receptor (beta chain) sequence. The data derive from a study of shared clonotypes between healthy human individuals. Deep-level assay runs were performed. Each subset's genomic DNA was shared equally among a number of immunoSEQ plates. Assay: immunoSEQ multiplex PCR; the TCRdb copy retains only in-frame clones and omits some. The sample shows millions of clones, approximately 94% of them seen only once. CD45RO negativity and positive selection for CCR7 defined naive CD8 cells, a population that excluded terminally differentiated effector memory CD45RA+ cells. Donors, without exception, were Caucasian adults residing in Nashville, Tennessee. Sequences were obtained from naive CD8+ T cells from PBMCs. The receptor was isolated from a young man in good health. Some clones in this sample may be carry-over from other donors' samples.

CDR3 region: CASSPIEKYEQYF. The CDR3, as DNA: TGTGCCAGCAGTCCCATCGAAAAATACGAGCAGTACTTC. The V call is TRBV28, the J call TRBJ2-7; D is undetermined. This CDR3 contains 13 residues. V was trimmed by 5 bases and J by 4 bases, leaving 12 bases between them. Germline lookup yields CDR1 MDHEN and CDR2 SYDVKM. The whole variable domain, remainder taken from reference TRBV28 and TRBJ2-7, is DVKVTQSSRYLVKRTGEKVFLECVQDMDHENMFWYRQDPGLGLRLIYFSYDVKMKEKGDIPEGYSVSREKKERFSLILESASTNQTSMYLCASSPIEKYEQYFGPGTRLTVT.